This TCR beta chain comes out of a study of blood T cell repertoires in COVID-19. The wider study: The samples span acute and convalescent COVID-19 from the United States, Italy and Spain. Sample material is recorded as cDNA or gDNA derived from T cells, B-cell-depleted T cells, or PBMCs.

J was trimmed by 4 bases and V by 5 bases; bases with no gene match: 14. Germline CDR1 is SGHAT and CDR2 is FQNNGV. The CDR3 contains 17 residues. Authors' analysis steps: Quantification of nucleated cells was approximated via reference gene primer amplification. Here immunoSEQ multiplex PCR was the method, and the copy in TCRdb shows in-frame clones only, minus some. The V and J calls and clone size are taken from that table; D and trimming were inferred from the DNA. The repertoire holds 300,000 to 400,000 clones, around 90% seen once, with 3% to 4% in the top ten. The TCR originated in a woman aged 18-29 years who had recovered from COVID-19. Sample: peripheral blood. The chain has TRBV11-2 and TRBJ2-1; 7 positions match TRBD2. The CDR3 region is CASSQGLVGPTYNEQFF. CDR3 sequence (DNA): TGTGCCAGCAGCCAAGGACTAGTCGGCCCGACTTACAATGAGCAGTTCTTC. The whole variable domain, remainder taken from reference TRBV11-2 and TRBJ2-1, is EAGVAQSPRYKIIEKRQSVAFWCNPISGHATLYWYQQILGQGPKLLIQFQNNGVVDDSQLPKDRFSAERLKGVDSTLKIQPAKLEDSAVYLCASSQGLVGPTYNEQFFGPGTRLTVL.